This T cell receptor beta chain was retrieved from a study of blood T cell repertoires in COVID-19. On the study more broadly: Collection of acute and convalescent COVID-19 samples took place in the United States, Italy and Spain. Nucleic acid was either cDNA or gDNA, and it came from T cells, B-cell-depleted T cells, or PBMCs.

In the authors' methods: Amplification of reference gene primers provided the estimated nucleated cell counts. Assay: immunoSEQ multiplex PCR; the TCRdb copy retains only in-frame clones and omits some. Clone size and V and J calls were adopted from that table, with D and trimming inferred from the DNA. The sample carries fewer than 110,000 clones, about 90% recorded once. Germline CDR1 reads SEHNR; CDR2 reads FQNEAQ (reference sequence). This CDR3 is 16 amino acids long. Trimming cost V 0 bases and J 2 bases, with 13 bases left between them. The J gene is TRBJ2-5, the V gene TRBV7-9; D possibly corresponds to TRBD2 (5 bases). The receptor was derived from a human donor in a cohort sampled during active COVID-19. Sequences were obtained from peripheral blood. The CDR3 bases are TGTGCCAGCAGCTTAGCGCGGGCAGCTAAACAAGAGACCCAGTACTTC. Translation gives CASSLARAAKQETQYF.